This T cell receptor beta chain was recovered during a study of lymphopenia after photon versus proton radiotherapy. Study-wide results and limits: A bigger post-nadir fall in TCR diversity correlated inversely with survival time in deceased patients.

This clone was observed a handful of times. Its target is unknown. The CDR3 runs 16 residues. Germline values: CDR1 SGHRS, CDR2 YFSETQ. V dropped 0 bases and J dropped 8; count of bases not matched to a gene: 11. Produced via immunoSEQ multiplex PCR; TCRdb's table is partial and in-frame only. The sample contains 60,000 to 75,000 clones, around 90% of which appear only once. Sequenced here: peripheral blood, sampled from a patient treated with proton-based radiotherapy. The chain uses TRBV5-1 and TRBJ1-2; 9 bases line up with TRBD1. The clonotype originates from an older man with esophageal cancer. CDR3 protein: CASSLATGTGIRGYTF. The CDR3 DNA is TGCGCCAGCAGCTTGGCAACCGGGACAGGGATCAGAGGCTACACCTTC.